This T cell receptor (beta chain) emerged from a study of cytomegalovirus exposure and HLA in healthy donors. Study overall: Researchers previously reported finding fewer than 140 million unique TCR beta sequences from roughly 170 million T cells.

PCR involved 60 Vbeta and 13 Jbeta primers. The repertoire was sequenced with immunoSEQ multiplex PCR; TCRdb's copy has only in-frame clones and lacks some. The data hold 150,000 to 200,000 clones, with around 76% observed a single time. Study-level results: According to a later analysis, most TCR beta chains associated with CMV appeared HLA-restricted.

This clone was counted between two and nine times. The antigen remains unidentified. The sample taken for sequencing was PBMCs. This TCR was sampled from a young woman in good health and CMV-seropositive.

CDR3 sequence: CASSYSRDTEAFF. The CDR3 coding sequence is TGTGCCAGCAGTTACTCGAGGGACACTGAAGCTTTCTTT. V and J are TRBV6-6 and TRBJ1-1; D is unclear. V was pared by 0 bases and J by 3 bases, with 5 bases between. Looked up from germline, CDR1 is MNHNY and CDR2 is SVGAGI (reference sequence). This CDR3 is 13 amino acids long.